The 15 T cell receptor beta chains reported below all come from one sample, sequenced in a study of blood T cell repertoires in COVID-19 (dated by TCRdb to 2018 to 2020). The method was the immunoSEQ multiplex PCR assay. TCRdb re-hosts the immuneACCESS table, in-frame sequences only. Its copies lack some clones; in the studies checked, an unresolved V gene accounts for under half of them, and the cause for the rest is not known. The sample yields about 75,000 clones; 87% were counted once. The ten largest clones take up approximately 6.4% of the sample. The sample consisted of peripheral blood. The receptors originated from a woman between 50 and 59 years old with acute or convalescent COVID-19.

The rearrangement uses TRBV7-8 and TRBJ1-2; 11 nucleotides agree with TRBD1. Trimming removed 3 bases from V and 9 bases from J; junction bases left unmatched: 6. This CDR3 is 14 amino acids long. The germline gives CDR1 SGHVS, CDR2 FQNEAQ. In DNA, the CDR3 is TGTGCCAGCAGCTTGGACAGGGGGCGGATGAGCTACACCTTC. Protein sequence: CASSLDRGRMSYTF.

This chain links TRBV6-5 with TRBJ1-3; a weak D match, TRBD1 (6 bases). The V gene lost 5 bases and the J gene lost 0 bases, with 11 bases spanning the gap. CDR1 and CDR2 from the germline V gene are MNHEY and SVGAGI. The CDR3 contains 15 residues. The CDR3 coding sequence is TGTGCCAGCAGTACCAGGACAGACTCTGGAAACACCATATATTTT. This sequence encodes CASSTRTDSGNTIYF.

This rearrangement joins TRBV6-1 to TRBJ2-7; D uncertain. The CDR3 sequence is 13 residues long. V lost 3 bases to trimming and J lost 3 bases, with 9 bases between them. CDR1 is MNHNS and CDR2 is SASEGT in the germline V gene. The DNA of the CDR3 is TGTGCCAGCAGTGATGAGGCGGACTACGAGCAGTACTTC. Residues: CASSDEADYEQYF.

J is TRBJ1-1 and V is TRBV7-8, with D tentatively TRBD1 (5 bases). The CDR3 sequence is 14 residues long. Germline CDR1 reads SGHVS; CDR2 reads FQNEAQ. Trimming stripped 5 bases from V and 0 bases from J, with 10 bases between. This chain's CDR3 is CASSTTGVNTEAFF. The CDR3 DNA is TGTGCCAGCAGCACAACAGGAGTGAACACTGAAGCTTTCTTT.

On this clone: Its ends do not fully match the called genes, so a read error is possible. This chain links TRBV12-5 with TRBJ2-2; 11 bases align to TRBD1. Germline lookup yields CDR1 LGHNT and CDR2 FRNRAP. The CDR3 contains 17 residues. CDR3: CASGWTGGMSNIGELFF. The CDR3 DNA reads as TGTGCTAGTGGCTGGACAGGGGGCATGTCGAACATCGGGGAGCTGTTTTTT.

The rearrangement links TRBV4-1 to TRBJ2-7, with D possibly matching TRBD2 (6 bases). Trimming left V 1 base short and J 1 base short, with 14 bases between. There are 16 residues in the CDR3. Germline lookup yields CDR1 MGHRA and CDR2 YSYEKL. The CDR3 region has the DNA TGCGCCAGCAGCCAAGCCGGAGGGCAGGGATCCTACGAGCAGTACTTC. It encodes CASSQAGGQGSYEQYF.

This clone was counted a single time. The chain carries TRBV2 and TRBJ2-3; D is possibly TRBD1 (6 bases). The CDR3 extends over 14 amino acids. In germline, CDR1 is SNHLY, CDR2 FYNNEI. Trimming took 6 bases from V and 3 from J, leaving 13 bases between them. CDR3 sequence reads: CASRQGLPTDTQYF. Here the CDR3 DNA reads TGTGCCAGCAGACAGGGTTTACCTACAGATACGCAGTATTTT. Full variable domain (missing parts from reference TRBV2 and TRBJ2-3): EPEVTQTPSHQVTQMGQEVILRCVPISNHLYFYWYRQILGQKVEFLVSFYNNEISEKSEIFDDQFSVERPDGSNFTLKIRSTKLEDSAMYFCASRQGLPTDTQYFGPGTRLTVL.

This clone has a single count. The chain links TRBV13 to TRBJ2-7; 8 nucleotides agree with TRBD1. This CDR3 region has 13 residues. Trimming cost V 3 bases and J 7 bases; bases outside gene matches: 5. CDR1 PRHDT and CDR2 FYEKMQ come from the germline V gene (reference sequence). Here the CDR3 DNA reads TGTGCCAGCAGCTTCAGGGGGCTGGGAGAGCAGTACTTC. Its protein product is CASSFRGLGEQYF.

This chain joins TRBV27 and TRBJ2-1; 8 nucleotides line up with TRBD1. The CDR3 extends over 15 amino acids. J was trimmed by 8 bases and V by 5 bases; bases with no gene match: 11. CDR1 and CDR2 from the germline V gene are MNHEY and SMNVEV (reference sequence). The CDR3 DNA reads TGTGCCAGCAGTGAGCCGGGACAGGTCCGTTATGAGCAGTTCTTC. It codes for CASSEPGQVRYEQFF.

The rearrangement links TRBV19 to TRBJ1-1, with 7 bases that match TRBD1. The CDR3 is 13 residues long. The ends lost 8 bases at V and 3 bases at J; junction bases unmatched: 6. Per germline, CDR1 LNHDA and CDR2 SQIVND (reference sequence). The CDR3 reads CASVDRVYTEAFF. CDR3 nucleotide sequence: TGTGCCAGTGTCGACAGGGTCTACACTGAAGCTTTCTTT.

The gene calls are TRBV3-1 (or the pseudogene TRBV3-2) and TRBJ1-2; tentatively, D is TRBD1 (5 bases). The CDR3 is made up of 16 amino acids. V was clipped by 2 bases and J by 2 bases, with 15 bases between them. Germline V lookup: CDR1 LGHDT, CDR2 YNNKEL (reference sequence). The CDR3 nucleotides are TGTGCCAGCAGCCAAATTCTCTCGCAGGGCAACTATGGCTACACCTTC. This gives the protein CASSQILSQGNYGYTF.

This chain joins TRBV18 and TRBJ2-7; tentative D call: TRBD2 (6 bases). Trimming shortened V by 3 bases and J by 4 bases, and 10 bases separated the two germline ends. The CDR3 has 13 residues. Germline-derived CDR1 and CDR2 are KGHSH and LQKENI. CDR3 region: CASSPGLQYEQYF. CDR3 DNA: TGTGCCAGCTCACCGGGACTTCAGTACGAGCAGTACTTC.

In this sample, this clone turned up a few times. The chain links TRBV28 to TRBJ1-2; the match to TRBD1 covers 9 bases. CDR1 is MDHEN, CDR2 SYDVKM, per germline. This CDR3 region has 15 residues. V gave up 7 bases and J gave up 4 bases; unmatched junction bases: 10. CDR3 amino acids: CASTQAGTGLYGYTF. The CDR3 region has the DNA TGTGCCAGCACACAGGCGGGGACAGGGCTCTATGGCTACACCTTC.

Written as DNA, the CDR3 is TGTGCCAGTAGTATAGTGAGGGGAGGCTCCTACGAGCAGTACTTC. This gives the protein CASSIVRGGSYEQYF. The chain combines TRBV19 with TRBJ2-7; possible D gene TRBD2, 6 bases. The germline gives CDR1 LNHDA, CDR2 SQIVND (reference sequence). V was shortened by 1 base and J by 0 bases, with 10 bases between the two germline ends. This CDR3 has 15 amino acids.

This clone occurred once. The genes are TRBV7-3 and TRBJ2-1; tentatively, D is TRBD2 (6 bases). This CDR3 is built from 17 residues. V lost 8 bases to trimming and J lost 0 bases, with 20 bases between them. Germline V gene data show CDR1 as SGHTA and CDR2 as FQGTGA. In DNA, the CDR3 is TGTGCCAGCGCTCTACAAAGCGGACTAAACTCCTACAATGAGCAGTTCTTC. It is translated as CASALQSGLNSYNEQFF.